The rows below give T cell receptor beta chains drawn from one sample of a study of OX40 agonist ivuxolimab in advanced cancers. Assay: immunoSEQ multiplex PCR; the TCRdb copy retains only in-frame clones and omits some. The repertoire holds 50,000 to 70,000 clones, with approximately 89% as singletons. The material sequenced was CD4+ or CD8+ T cells sorted from blood, taken in a trial of the OX40 agonist ivuxolimab. All receptors come from an adult with an advanced solid tumor such as melanoma, head and neck, liver or kidney cancer. Each CDR3 is given with its conserved first and last residue. A D gene is named only where the DNA matches it firmly.

TRBV11-2	.	TRBJ1-5	TGTGCCAGCAGCTTAGGTCCGGAATTCAGCAATCAGCCCCAGCATTTT	CASSLGPEFSNQPQHF
TRBV7-9	.	TRBJ1-1	TGTGCCAGCAGCTTATTACAGGGGAACACTGAAGCTTTCTTT	CASSLLQGNTEAFF
TRBV2	.	TRBJ1-1	TGTGCCAGCAGTGAACAGGGGCTGACTGAAGCTTTCTTT	CASSEQGLTEAFF
TRBV5-1	.	TRBJ1-3	TGCGCCAGCAGCTTGTCAGGGGCCTGGGGAAACACCATATATTTT	CASSLSGAWGNTIYF
TRBV5-8	.	TRBJ1-1	TGTGCCAGCAGCTTGGCCCGGCTGAACACTGAAGCTTTCTTT	CASSLARLNTEAFF
TRBV19	.	TRBJ1-5	TGTGCCAGTAGTACCGGGACCGGCCCGCTTCAGCCCCAGCATTTT	CASSTGTGPLQPQHF
TRBV10-3	TRBD2	TRBJ2-3	TGTGCCATCAGTGAGTCCCTAGCGGGAGCGGGTACGCAGTATTTT	CAISESLAGAGTQYF
TRBV7-8	.	TRBJ2-7	TGTGCCAGCAGCACACCGTGGACGGCAACCTACGAGCAGTACTTC	CASSTPWTATYEQYF
TRBV6-5	.	TRBJ1-5	TGTGCCAGCAATTGGAGCAATCAGCCCCAGCATTTT	CASNWSNQPQHF
TRBV7-8	TRBD2	TRBJ2-4	TGTGCCAGCAGCCTAGCGGGAGGGCTGGACATTCAGTACTTC	CASSLAGGLDIQYF
TRBV10-3	TRBD2	TRBJ2-2	TGTGCCATCACCCAGCGGGAGGGGACCGGGGAGCTGTTTTTT	CAITQREGTGELFF
TRBV14	TRBD2	TRBJ2-1	TGTGCCAGCAGCCAAGAACTGACTAGCGCCGGGTTCGAGCAGTTCTTC	CASSQELTSAGFEQFF
TRBV6-5	.	TRBJ2-7	TGTGCCAGCAGTCCTGGACTATCCTACGAGCAGTACTTC	CASSPGLSYEQYF
TRBV6-6	TRBD1	TRBJ2-3	TGTGCCAGCAGCCCTGACAGGGATAGCACAGATACGCAGTATTTT	CASSPDRDSTDTQYF